A selection of T cell receptor beta chains follows, all from one sample in a study of blood T cell repertoires in COVID-19. Profiling relied on immunoSEQ multiplex PCR, and the TCRdb table lists in-frame clones only, not all of them. Among about 82,000 clones listed, roughly 78% were seen once. Sequenced: peripheral blood. The receptors were gathered from a man aged 55 to 70 with COVID-19, enrolled during active disease. CDR3s include the opening cysteine and the closing phenylalanine or tryptophan. The D gene is left open where the match is weak. Rows may omit the clone size; those that give it use once, few, many or a size class.

-	TRBV15	-	TRBJ1-1	CATSRGQKAFF	TGTGCCACCAGCAGAGGACAGAAAGCTTTCTTT
TRBD1	TRBV18	-	TRBJ2-1	CASSPGTGGGQRGQFF	TGTGCCAGCTCACCAGGGACAGGAGGCGGCCAAAGAGGGCAGTTCTTC
-	TRBV6-6	-	TRBJ2-7	CASSPPAGAKRLNEQYF	TGTGCCAGCAGTCCCCCTGCGGGGGCGAAGCGGCTTAACGAGCAGTACTTC
TRBD1	TRBV19	-	TRBJ2-3	CASRTGSDTQYF	TGTGCCAGTAGGACAGGGTCAGATACGCAGTATTTT
-	TRBV6-5	-	TRBJ2-7	CASSYRQKRQEQYF	TGTGCCAGCAGTTACCGACAGAAACGACAGGAACAGTACTTC
TRBD2	TRBV7-9	-	TRBJ2-1	CASKGLAGETYNEQFF	TGTGCCAGCAAGGGACTAGCGGGAGAGACCTACAATGAGCAGTTCTTC
TRBD2	TRBV25-1	-	TRBJ2-3	CASSEFSGGSTDTQYF	TGTGCCAGCAGTGAATTTAGCGGGGGTAGCACAGATACGCAGTATTTT
-	TRBV27	-	TRBJ1-4	CASSLSPRYNEKLFF	TGTGCCAGCAGTTTATCGCCCAGGTATAATGAAAAACTGTTTTTT
TRBD2	TRBV6-5	-	TRBJ2-7	CASSYAPSGSTYEQYF	TGTGCCAGCAGTTACGCCCCTAGCGGGAGCACCTACGAGCAGTACTTC
-	TRBV5-1	-	TRBJ2-1	CASSLAVATYNEQFF	TGCGCCAGCAGCTTGGCGGTAGCAACCTACAATGAGCAGTTCTTC
-	TRBV6-1	-	TRBJ1-5	CASSESGAKPQHF	TGTGCCAGCAGTGAGAGTGGTGCTAAGCCCCAGCATTTT
-	TRBV6-1	-	TRBJ1-1	CASCEGGVNTEAFF	TGTGCCAGCTGTGAAGGGGGAGTGAACACTGAAGCTTTCTTT
TRBD2	TRBV5-1	-	TRBJ2-5	CASSASPSGGWETQYF	TGCGCCAGCAGCGCCTCCCCTAGCGGGGGGTGGGAGACCCAGTACTTC
-	TRBV5-1	-	TRBJ2-7	CASSLGAGVSYEQYF	TGCGCCAGCAGCTTGGGGGCAGGGGTGTCCTACGAGCAGTACTTC
TRBD1	TRBV6-6	once	TRBJ2-2	CASSPVGTGSTGELFF	TGTGCCAGCAGCCCCGTGGGGACAGGGTCAACCGGGGAGCTGTTTTTT
-	TRBV21-1	-	TRBJ2-2	CASSHTAFTGELFF	TGTGCCAGCAGCCACACAGCTTTCACCGGGGAGCTGTTTTTT
-	TRBV18	-	TRBJ2-7	CASSRSQSEQYF	TGTGCCAGCTCACGGAGCCAATCCGAGCAGTACTTC
-	TRBV10-3	-	TRBJ1-6	CAISERGGRSDSPLHF	TGTGCCATCAGTGAGCGAGGTGGCCGATCCGATTCACCCCTCCACTTT
-	TRBV6-5	-	TRBJ2-4	CASSYSHGPQNIQYF	TGTGCCAGCAGTTACTCCCACGGTCCTCAAAACATTCAGTACTTC
TRBD2	TRBV6-2/TRBV6-3	-	TRBJ2-5	CASSLEASGSGETQYF	TGTGCCAGCAGTTTGGAGGCTAGCGGGAGTGGGGAGACCCAGTACTTC
TRBD2	TRBV27	-	TRBJ2-1	CASNRASGRGYNEQFF	TGTGCCAGCAATAGGGCTAGCGGGAGGGGGTACAATGAGCAGTTCTTC
-	TRBV11-3	-	TRBJ2-5	CASSFRETQYF	TGTGCCAGCAGCTTTAGAGAGACCCAGTACTTC
-	TRBV2	many	TRBJ2-7	CASSGASRSYEQYF	TGTGCCAGCAGTGGGGCTAGCAGGTCCTACGAGCAGTACTTC
TRBD2	TRBV5-5	-	TRBJ2-1	CASSFSAGGYNEQFF	TGTGCCAGCAGCTTCTCGGCGGGGGGTTACAATGAGCAGTTCTTC
-	TRBV10-1	-	TRBJ1-5	CASGKDRPSNQPQHF	TGCGCCAGCGGCAAGGACAGACCTAGCAATCAGCCCCAGCATTTT
-	TRBV11-2	-	TRBJ2-1	CASSFGLYNEQFF	TGTGCCAGCAGCTTCGGACTGTACAATGAGCAGTTCTTC
TRBD2	TRBV27	-	TRBJ2-3	CASSLRGLAGKGATDTQYF	TGTGCCAGCAGTTTAAGGGGCTTAGCGGGGAAAGGGGCCACAGATACGCAGTATTTT
-	TRBV5-1	-	TRBJ2-1	CASSVQGTANEQFF	TGCGCCAGCAGCGTACAGGGTACAGCGAATGAGCAGTTCTTC
TRBD2	TRBV9	-	TRBJ2-4	CASSVRGEGYIQYF	TGTGCCAGCAGCGTAAGAGGGGAGGGTTACATTCAGTACTTC
TRBD2	TRBV5-5	-	TRBJ2-7	CASRSGVSSYEQYF	TGTGCCAGCAGAAGCGGGGTCAGCTCCTACGAGCAGTACTTC
-	TRBV19	-	TRBJ2-5	CASSIQEREETQYF	TGTGCCAGTAGTATCCAGGAGCGGGAAGAGACCCAGTACTTC
-	TRBV6-6	-	TRBJ1-5	CASSLDTQPQHF	TGTGCCAGCAGCCTGGACACTCAGCCCCAGCATTTT
-	TRBV7-9	few	TRBJ2-1	CASTLRENEQFF	TGTGCCAGCACCCTGCGGGAAAATGAGCAGTTCTTC
-	TRBV5-1	-	TRBJ2-1	CASSLSHSSYNEQFF	TGCGCCAGCAGCTTGAGTCACAGCTCCTACAATGAGCAGTTCTTC
TRBD2	TRBV7-2	-	TRBJ2-2	CASSSGTSGRFRNTGELFF	TGTGCCAGCAGCTCCGGGACTAGCGGGAGATTTCGGAACACCGGGGAGCTGTTTTTT
-	TRBV3-1/TRBV3-2	many	TRBJ1-5	CASSQDRQGQPQHF	TGTGCCAGCAGCCAAGATAGGCAGGGGCAGCCCCAGCATTTT
TRBD1	TRBV24-1	-	TRBJ2-3	CATSDAGTGSTDTQYF	TGTGCCACCAGTGATGCCGGGACAGGAAGCACAGATACGCAGTATTTT
TRBD1	TRBV6-5	-	TRBJ2-2	CASSYSMTGVAGELFF	TGTGCCAGCAGTTACTCGATGACAGGGGTGGCCGGGGAGCTGTTTTTT
TRBD1	TRBV7-9	-	TRBJ1-1	CASSFLRQGDTEAFF	TGTGCCAGCAGCTTCTTGCGACAGGGAGACACTGAAGCTTTCTTT
-	TRBV10-3	few	TRBJ2-4	CAISESGTRAKNIQYF	TGTGCCATCAGTGAGTCGGGGACTCGTGCCAAAAACATTCAGTACTTC
-	TRBV5-1	-	TRBJ2-5	CASSLGSGVGETQYF	TGCGCCAGCAGCTTGGGTTCAGGGGTAGGAGAGACCCAGTACTTC
TRBD1	TRBV7-2	-	TRBJ2-3	CASSASTGALGYF	TGTGCCAGCAGCGCCTCGACAGGGGCCCTGGGGTATTTT
TRBD1	TRBV11-1	once	TRBJ1-2	CASSHRDRARYTF	TGTGCCAGCAGCCACCGGGACAGGGCCCGCTACACCTTC